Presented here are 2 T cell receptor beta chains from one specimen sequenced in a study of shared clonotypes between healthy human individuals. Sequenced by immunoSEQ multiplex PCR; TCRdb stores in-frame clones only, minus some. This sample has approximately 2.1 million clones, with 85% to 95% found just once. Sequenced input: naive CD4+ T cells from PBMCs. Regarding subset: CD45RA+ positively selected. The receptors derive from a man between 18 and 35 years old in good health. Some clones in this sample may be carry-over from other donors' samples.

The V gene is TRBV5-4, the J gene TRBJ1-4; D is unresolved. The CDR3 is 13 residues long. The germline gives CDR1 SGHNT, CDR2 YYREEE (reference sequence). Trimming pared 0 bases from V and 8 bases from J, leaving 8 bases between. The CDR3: CASSLDSLEKLFF. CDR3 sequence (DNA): TGTGCCAGCAGCTTGGACAGTTTGGAAAAACTGTTTTTT.

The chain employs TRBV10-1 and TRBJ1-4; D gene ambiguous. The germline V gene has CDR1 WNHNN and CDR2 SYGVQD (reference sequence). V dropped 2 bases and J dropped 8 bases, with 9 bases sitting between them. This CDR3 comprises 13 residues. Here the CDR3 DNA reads TGCGCCAGCAGTGAGGGGCCCTGGGAAAAACTGTTTTTT. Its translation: CASSEGPWEKLFF.